This note documents a single T cell receptor beta chain sequence. This sample was taken from a study of blood T cell repertoires in COVID-19. Participants were aged about 18 to 100 years from around 24 US areas. CDR1 is SQVTM, CDR2 ANQGSEA, per germline. V was pared by 8 bases and J by 1 base, with 12 bases of the junction left unmatched. This CDR3 spans 15 amino acids. In the authors' workflow: How many nucleated cells were present was estimated from reference gene primer amplification. This table comes from immunoSEQ multiplex PCR, and its TCRdb copy is limited to in-frame clones, with some not included. Clonal size and the V and J genes are those of that table, whereas D and trimming came from the DNA. Of about 130,000 clones listed, roughly 80% are singletons.

This rearrangement joins TRBV29-1 to TRBJ1-1, with 8 bases fitting TRBD1. The sequence was obtained from a man between 45 and 60 years old who had recovered from COVID-19. The specimen sequenced was PBMCs or T cells enriched from blood (not recorded which). The CDR3 region has the DNA TGCAGCTCCCATCCCGGGACAGGTTCGAACACTGAAGCTTTCTTT. Translation: CSSHPGTGSNTEAFF.